This passage covers 9 T cell receptor beta chains from one sample sequenced in a study of blood T cell repertoires in COVID-19. Assay: immunoSEQ multiplex PCR; the TCRdb copy retains only in-frame clones and omits some. The data contain 15,000 to 20,000 clones, approximately 78% of them singletons. Sequencing used peripheral blood. The receptor set was obtained from a man aged 55 to 70 with acute or convalescent COVID-19.

This clone showed up just a few times. The chain has TRBV5-1 and TRBJ1-2, with D possibly TRBD1 on 5 matching bases. This CDR3 contains 16 residues. Germline values: CDR1 SGHRS, CDR2 YFSETQ. Trimming shortened V by 4 bases and J by 8 bases, and 24 bases separated the two germline ends. For the CDR3, the DNA is TGCGCCAGCAGCCTCGGGACCTCTATTCGGGGAGGGGGCTACACCTTC. Its translation: CASSLGTSIRGGGYTF.

V and J are TRBV11-2 and TRBJ2-7; D is unclear. The length of the CDR3 is 14 residues. The germline gives CDR1 SGHAT, CDR2 FQNNGV. Deletions cut 3 bases from V and 0 bases from J, with 9 bases between. CDR3 DNA: TGTGCCAGCAGCTTTTTTGCTAACTCCTACGAGCAGTACTTC. The encoded protein is CASSFFANSYEQYF.

V gene TRBV7-9 combines with J gene TRBJ1-4, with 7 positions matching TRBD1. The CDR3 runs 15 residues. CDR1 is SEHNR and CDR2 is FQNEAQ in the germline V gene (reference sequence). Unmatched junction bases numbered 8, after V lost 5 bases and J lost 5 bases. The CDR3 DNA follows: TGTGCCAGCAGCCAACCGGGACAGTCAAATGAAAAACTGTTTTTT. It yields the protein CASSQPGQSNEKLFF.

J is TRBJ1-4 and V is TRBV19, with D perhaps TRBD1 (5 bases). The V gene lost 7 bases and the J gene lost 7 bases, with 10 bases spanning the gap. This CDR3 has 12 amino acids. Germline CDR1 reads LNHDA; CDR2 reads SQIVND (reference sequence). CDR3: CASTLRGEKLFF. CDR3 nucleotide sequence: TGTGCCAGTACCCTAAGGGGTGAAAAACTGTTTTTT.

The rearrangement links TRBV7-8 to TRBJ2-7; 8 bases match TRBD1. There are 16 residues in the CDR3. CDR1 is SGHVS, CDR2 FQNEAQ, per germline. V dropped 2 bases and J dropped 5; count of bases not matched to a gene: 11. The CDR3 loop is CASSLNFGQGLHEQYF. CDR3 sequence (DNA): TGTGCCAGCAGCTTAAATTTTGGACAGGGCTTGCACGAGCAGTACTTC.

The V gene is TRBV7-8, the J gene TRBJ1-3; TRBD1 matches at 8 bases. Unmatched junction bases numbered 7, after V lost 5 bases and J lost 7 bases. Germline values: CDR1 SGHVS, CDR2 FQNEAQ. The CDR3 totals 14 residues. Here the CDR3 reads CASSPRGQGNTIYF. CDR3 coding DNA: TGTGCCAGCAGCCCACGTGGACAGGGCAACACCATATATTTT. Complete variable domain (other parts from reference TRBV7-8 and TRBJ1-3): GAGVSQSPRYKVAKRGQDVALRCDPISGHVSLFWYQQALGQGPEFLTYFQNEAQLDKSGLPSDRFFAERPEGSVSTLKIQRTQQEDSAVYLCASSPRGQGNTIYFGEGSWLTVV.

The V call is TRBV18, the J call TRBJ1-1; no clear D. This CDR3 has 11 residues. The germline V and J ends were trimmed by 5 bases and 7 bases, with 8 bases remaining between them. The V gene's germline CDR1 is KGHSH and CDR2 LQKENI. The DNA for the CDR3 is TGTGCCAGCTCAGCGGGTAATGAAGCTTTCTTT. It specifies CASSAGNEAFF.

V and J are TRBV7-6 and TRBJ2-7, with TRBD1 matching 11 bases. This CDR3 is built from 16 residues. With 6 bases clipped from V and 0 bases from J, the junction kept 7 bases outside the gene matches. CDR1 and CDR2 from the germline V gene are SGHVS and FNYEAQ. CDR3 sequence reads: CASSPSGTGGSYEQYF. CDR3 nucleotides: TGTGCCAGCAGTCCATCCGGGACAGGGGGCTCCTACGAGCAGTACTTC.

This clone has a handful of counts. The same CDR3 is also encoded by other DNA sequences in this sample. This sequence joins TRBV4-1 and TRBJ1-2; TRBD1 matches 7 bases. With V trimmed by 1 base and J by 8 bases, 7 bases remained unmatched. The CDR3 is 14 residues long. CDR1 is MGHRA, CDR2 YSYEKL, per germline. CDR3 region: CASSQVNRGGGYTF. DNA of the CDR3: TGCGCCAGCAGCCAAGTAAACAGGGGAGGAGGCTACACCTTC.